One sample yielded the 25 T cell receptor beta chains listed below, sequenced in a study of blood T cell repertoires in COVID-19. Clones were read by immunoSEQ multiplex PCR, and TCRdb kept only the in-frame ones, dropping some. The sample lists nearly 110,000 clones; roughly 90% were seen once. Sequencing was done on a sample of peripheral blood. The receptors here all came from a man aged 35 to 55 with active or convalescent COVID-19.

The rearrangement links TRBV18 to TRBJ1-2; 10 bases map to TRBD1. The CDR3 sequence is 14 residues long. From germline, CDR1 is KGHSH and CDR2 LQKENI. V gave up 2 bases and J gave up 6 bases; unmatched junction bases: 3. The CDR3 region has the DNA TGTGCCAGCTCACCAGGGACAGGGGAGGATGGCTACACCTTC. This encodes CASSPGTGEDGYTF.

V and J are TRBV18 and TRBJ1-5; no reliable D call. This CDR3 is built from 14 residues. With 2 bases removed from V and 3 bases from J, the gap between germline ends came to 8 bases. Germline assignment: CDR1 KGHSH and CDR2 LQKENI. The chain's CDR3 is CASSPVQTNQPQHF. The CDR3 bases are TGTGCCAGCTCACCAGTACAGACCAATCAGCCCCAGCATTTT.

V is TRBV7-2 and J is TRBJ2-4; 11 bases map to TRBD1. Trimming at V came to 5 bases and at J to 7 bases, leaving 10 bases not matched to a gene. There are 16 residues in the CDR3. Germline lookup yields CDR1 SGHTA and CDR2 FQGNSA. CDR3 DNA: TGTGCCAGCAGCCCCCTGGGACAGGGGGTAGGTAACATTCAGTACTTC. This encodes CASSPLGQGVGNIQYF. Together with reference TRBV7-2 and TRBJ2-4, the CDR3 gives the full variable domain: GAGVSQSPSNKVTEKGKDVELRCDPISGHTALYWYRQSLGQGLEFLIYFQGNSAPDKSGLPSDRFSAERTGGSVSTLTIQRTQQEDSAVYLCASSPLGQGVGNIQYFGAGTRLSVL.

The chain recombines TRBV30 with TRBJ2-1; 7 bases are a match to TRBD2. The V and J ends lost 1 base and 2 bases, in that order; junction bases with no gene match: 11. The CDR3 totals 17 residues. From germline, CDR1 is GTSNPN and CDR2 SVGIG (reference sequence). This CDR3 reads CAWSGAGDWGAYNEQFF. The CDR3, as DNA: TGTGCCTGGAGTGGGGCGGGAGATTGGGGGGCCTACAATGAGCAGTTCTTC.

The CDR3 region has the DNA TGCAGTGTTAGTAGCGCTAACTATGGCTACACCTTC. Its protein product is CSVSSANYGYTF. This chain links TRBV20-1 with TRBJ1-2; D ambiguous. CDR1 is DFQATT and CDR2 is SNEGSKA in the germline V gene (reference sequence). V lost 7 bases to trimming and J lost 0 bases, with 9 bases between them. This CDR3 has 12 residues.

This clone has a handful of counts. This chain links TRBV11-2 with TRBJ2-1; 9 bases align to TRBD2. The germline CDR1 and CDR2 sequences are SGHAT and FQNNGV. V was clipped by 5 bases and J by 3 bases; unmatched bases: 8. The length of the CDR3 is 16 residues. This CDR3 is CASSLGTSPIYNEQFF. The CDR3 DNA follows: TGTGCCAGCAGCCTAGGGACTAGCCCCATCTACAATGAGCAGTTCTTC.

The gene calls are TRBV11-2 and TRBJ2-7; 9 nucleotides line up with TRBD2. The CDR3 is 18 residues long. CDR1 is SGHAT and CDR2 is FQNNGV in the germline V gene. The J segment lost 2 bases and the V segment lost 5 bases, leaving 16 bases of the junction unmatched. The CDR3: CASSSTSGFRRSPYEQYF. The CDR3, as DNA: TGTGCCAGCAGCAGTACTAGCGGGTTCAGAAGGAGTCCCTACGAGCAGTACTTC.

This sequence joins TRBV7-2 and TRBJ2-1; 8 bases agree with TRBD2. The CDR3 has 16 amino acids. The germline gives CDR1 SGHTA, CDR2 FQGNSA. After removal of 5 bases from V and 7 bases from J, the junction contained 13 bases not matched to a gene. The CDR3 region is CASSTGGSGTRNEQFF. As DNA, the CDR3 is TGTGCCAGCAGCACAGGTGGTAGCGGGACTAGGAATGAGCAGTTCTTC.

This chain connects TRBV24-1 to TRBJ2-5, with 7 bases that match TRBD2. Per the germline V gene, CDR1 is KGHDR and CDR2 is SFDVKD. Losses at the gene ends were 1 base for V and 2 bases for J; bases not matched to a gene: 3. This CDR3 spans 15 amino acids. DNA for the CDR3: TGTGCCACCAGTGATTTCGGGGGAGGGCAAGAGACCCAGTACTTC. Protein: CATSDFGGGQETQYF.

This chain links TRBV18 with TRBJ2-5; D perhaps matches TRBD2 (6 bases). V was trimmed by 6 bases and J by 7 bases, leaving 15 bases between them. The CDR3 contains 13 residues. The germline V gene encodes CDR1 KGHSH and CDR2 LQKENI. This CDR3 is CASSRDWSVTQYF. CDR3 nucleotides: TGTGCCAGCTCGCGGGACTGGAGTGTGACCCAGTACTTC. The full variable domain, in which reference TRBV18 and TRBJ2-5 provide the parts outside the CDR3, is NAGVMQNPRHLVRRRGQEARLRCSPMKGHSHVYWYRQLPEEGLKFMVYLQKENIIDESGMPKERFSAEFPKEGPSILRIQQVVRGDSAAYFCASSRDWSVTQYFGPGTRLLVL.

The chain has TRBV30 and TRBJ1-6; D gene uncertain. V shed 7 bases and J shed 7 bases, with 17 bases lying between them. CDR1 is GTSNPN, CDR2 SVGIG, per germline (reference sequence). The CDR3 loop spans 14 amino acids. CDR3 sequence (DNA): TGTGCCTCCACCCCCGGCAGGTCAAATTCACCCCTCCACTTT. This codes for CASTPGRSNSPLHF.

The chain recombines TRBV11-2 with TRBJ2-3; TRBD1 matches at 9 bases. The CDR3 is 16 residues long. Germline CDR1 reads SGHAT; CDR2 reads FQNNGV. V was clipped by 1 base and J by 4 bases; unmatched bases: 6. CDR3: CASSLGGTGRPDTQYF. The CDR3 nucleotides read TGTGCCAGCAGCTTAGGAGGGACAGGGAGACCAGATACGCAGTATTTT.

The gene calls are TRBV7-2 and TRBJ2-5; D is undetermined. V was clipped by 2 bases and J by 5 bases, with 6 bases between them. CDR3 size: 12 residues. Germline-derived CDR1 and CDR2 are SGHTA and FQGNSA. The CDR3 region has the DNA TGTGCCAGCAGCTTATCTCTGGAGACCCAGTACTTC. Amino acids: CASSLSLETQYF.

This chain's CDR3 is CASSQDREAYEQYF. The CDR3 bases are TGCGCCAGCAGCCAAGACAGGGAGGCGTACGAGCAGTACTTC. The J gene is TRBJ2-7, the V gene TRBV4-1; possible D gene TRBD2, 6 bases. V was clipped by 0 bases and J by 4 bases, with 10 bases between them. The length of the CDR3 is 14 residues. Germline lookup yields CDR1 MGHRA and CDR2 YSYEKL.

CDR3 sequence reads: CASRDRGTGNTIYF. CDR3 bases: TGTGCCAGCAGGGACAGGGGTACGGGAAACACCATATATTTT. The chain combines TRBV28 with TRBJ1-3, with 9 positions matching TRBD1. This CDR3 contains 14 residues. Per the germline V gene, CDR1 is MDHEN and CDR2 is SYDVKM. With V trimmed by 6 bases and J by 4 bases, 4 bases remained unmatched. Full variable domain (missing parts from reference TRBV28 and TRBJ1-3): DVKVTQSSRYLVKRTGEKVFLECVQDMDHENMFWYRQDPGLGLRLIYFSYDVKMKEKGDIPEGYSVSREKKERFSLILESASTNQTSMYLCASRDRGTGNTIYFGEGSWLTVV.

This chain joins TRBV7-3 and TRBJ2-7, with D maybe TRBD2 (6 bases). The V end lost 1 base, the J end lost 9 bases, and 13 bases lay between the germline ends. The germline CDR1 and CDR2 sequences are SGHTA and FQGTGA. The CDR3 sequence is 13 residues long. The CDR3: CASSLSAAGPQYF. Here the CDR3 DNA reads TGTGCCAGCAGCTTAAGTGCCGCGGGACCGCAGTACTTC.

The chain has TRBV7-2 and TRBJ2-7; 7 bases are shared with TRBD2. CDR3 size: 14 residues. Losses at the gene ends were 6 bases for V and 5 bases for J; bases not matched to a gene: 10. In germline, CDR1 is SGHTA, CDR2 FQGNSA. The CDR3 loop is CASRPAGGRNEQYF. The CDR3 nucleotides read TGTGCCAGCAGGCCCGCGGGCGGGAGAAACGAGCAGTACTTC.

The chain combines TRBV6-1 with TRBJ2-7, with D possibly matching TRBD1 (6 bases). The CDR3 contains 16 residues. Germline V gene lookup returns CDR1 MNHNS and CDR2 SASEGT. The V gene lost 2 bases and the J gene lost 3 bases, with 17 bases spanning the gap. CDR3 in DNA: TGTGCCAGCAGTGAATATGGGGCACAGGGTATCTACGAGCAGTACTTC. Translation: CASSEYGAQGIYEQYF.

The chain uses TRBV28 and TRBJ1-5; tentatively, D is TRBD1 (6 bases). The germline gives CDR1 MDHEN, CDR2 SYDVKM. This CDR3 region has 15 residues. V was shortened by 2 bases and J by 3 bases, with 11 bases between the two germline ends. The CDR3 region has the DNA TGTGCCAGCAGTTTAGGTGACAGGACCAATCAGCCCCAGCATTTT. It codes for CASSLGDRTNQPQHF.

This clone occurred once. The chain has TRBV6-5 and TRBJ1-5, with 7 bases fitting TRBD1. V was clipped by 6 bases and J by 6 bases; unmatched bases: 11. Per the germline V gene, CDR1 is MNHEY and CDR2 is SVGAGI. This CDR3 contains 15 residues. In DNA, the CDR3 is TGTGCCAGCAGGAAGGACAGGTCCGTATTTCAGCCCCAGCATTTT. Amino acids: CASRKDRSVFQPQHF.

The V call is TRBV6-6, the J call TRBJ1-4; D possibly corresponds to TRBD1 (5 bases). V lost 2 bases and J 5 bases, leaving 12 bases between the germline ends. CDR3 length: 15 residues. From germline, CDR1 is MNHNY and CDR2 SVGAGI (reference sequence). The CDR3, as DNA: TGTGCCAGCAGTTACGGGGCAGGGATAAATGAAAAACTGTTTTTT. Its protein product is CASSYGAGINEKLFF.

The chain uses TRBV19 and TRBJ1-1; D gene uncertain. V lost 7 bases and J lost 1, with 13 bases in between. The CDR3 sequence is 14 residues long. The germline gives CDR1 LNHDA, CDR2 SQIVND (reference sequence). The CDR3 nucleotides read TGTGCCAGTACCACACCTGCCTGGAACACTGAAGCTTTCTTT. Its translation is CASTTPAWNTEAFF.

This sequence joins TRBV7-2 and TRBJ1-2; 9 bases are shared with TRBD1. CDR3 size: 14 residues. After removal of 0 bases from V and 7 bases from J, the junction contained 3 bases not matched to a gene. Germline loops: CDR1 SGHTA, CDR2 FQGNSA. Here the CDR3 reads CASSLATGGAGYTF. The CDR3 DNA follows: TGTGCCAGCAGCTTAGCTACAGGGGGCGCTGGCTACACCTTC.

V usage is TRBV5-1 and J usage is TRBJ2-3; D is uncertain. The germline CDR1 and CDR2 sequences are SGHRS and YFSETQ. V was clipped by 2 bases and J by 4 bases, with 11 bases between them. The CDR3 has 14 amino acids. DNA for the CDR3: TGCGCCAGCAGCTTCTCCGTTGTTGCAGATACGCAGTATTTT. It specifies CASSFSVVADTQYF.

V gene TRBV7-3 combines with J gene TRBJ2-5; D gene uncertain. In germline, CDR1 is SGHTA, CDR2 FQGTGA. The CDR3 is 13 residues long. V shed 6 bases and J shed 2 bases, with 10 bases lying between them. CDR3 sequence reads: CASSGDNQETQYF. CDR3 bases: TGTGCCAGCAGTGGCGACAATCAAGAGACCCAGTACTTC. Together with reference TRBV7-3 and TRBJ2-5, the CDR3 gives the full variable domain: GAGVSQTPSNKVTEKGKYVELRCDPISGHTALYWYRQSLGQGPEFLIYFQGTGAADDSGLPNDRFFAVRPEGSVSTLKIQRTERGDSAVYLCASSGDNQETQYFGPGTRLLVL.